A few counts support the clone carrying this T cell receptor (beta chain). Antigen specificity is unknown. The CDR3 extends over 16 amino acids. In germline, CDR1 is MDHEN, CDR2 SYDVKM. V was clipped by 2 bases and J by 2 bases, with 13 bases between them. The PCR employed 60 Vbeta primers together with 13 Jbeta primers. Using immunoSEQ multiplex PCR, the repertoire was profiled, and TCRdb retains in-frame clones only, with some absent. The data show roughly 100,000 clones, 9.5% to 13% seen once. This sample was taken from a study of cytomegalovirus exposure and HLA in healthy donors. In the study overall: Earlier results showed roughly 120 million unique TCR beta sequences derived from approximately 180 million T cells.

Whole-study results and caveats: Within a later analysis, the majority of CMV-associated TCR beta chains appeared HLA-restricted. Researchers catalogued some 160 TCR beta chains as cytomegalovirus-associated.

The receptor was derived from a middle-aged man in good health and CMV-seropositive. Sequencing used PBMCs. The J gene is TRBJ1-5, the V gene TRBV28; D call uncertain. The CDR3 coding sequence is TGTGCCAGCAGTTTACGGCGGTTCTATGGCAATCAGCCCCAGCATTTT. Translation gives CASSLRRFYGNQPQHF.